The sequence of this T cell receptor beta chain was determined in a study of CD4+ T cells in melanoma. Germline V gives CDR1 SGHNT, CDR2 YYREEE (reference sequence). V lost 3 bases to trimming and J lost 8 bases; unmatched junction nucleotides: 8. The CDR3 totals 15 residues. Study results and limitations: Diverse differentiation states were reported for melanoma neoantigen-specific CD4+ T cells. CD8+ T cell, macrophage and B cell function reportedly correlated with neoantigen-specific CD4+ T cells.

Comment on this clone: Its specificity is unknown.

Method: immunoSEQ multiplex PCR; TCRdb's copy keeps in-frame clones and lacks some. The table lists some 4,600 clones, more than 50% of them singletons. The sequencing sample was made of cells from a culture (not recorded whether cultured in vitro). The clonotype was recovered from a human donor with melanoma. The genes are TRBV5-4 and TRBJ1-4; 9 nucleotides agree with TRBD1. CDR3 loop: CASSSNRGLNEKLFF. In nucleotides, the CDR3 is TGTGCCAGCAGCTCCAACAGGGGGCTCAACGAAAAACTGTTTTTT.